The 26 T cell receptor beta chains listed next were all sequenced from one sample in a study of blood T cell repertoires in COVID-19. Sequencing was performed with immunoSEQ multiplex PCR; in TCRdb, only in-frame clones are kept and a portion is missing. The sample lists around 85,000 clones, roughly 88% seen once, with roughly 8% in the top ten. Source material: peripheral blood. The receptors were sampled from a man in his forties or fifties with active COVID-19.

This chain connects TRBV28 to TRBJ1-1, with D perhaps TRBD1 (6 bases). Trimming left V 6 bases short and J 11 bases short, with 16 bases between. CDR1 MDHEN and CDR2 SYDVKM come from the germline V gene. This CDR3 has 12 amino acids. CDR3 loop: CASRTTGMGAFF. The CDR3 coding sequence is TGTGCCAGCAGGACGACAGGAATGGGGGCTTTCTTT.

The V call is TRBV2, the J call TRBJ1-1; no reliable D call. CDR3 size: 13 residues. The germline V and J ends were trimmed by 7 bases and 4 bases, with 13 bases remaining between them. CDR1 and CDR2 (germline): SNHLY, FYNNEI. CDR3 protein: CASIAGMGTEAFF. CDR3 sequence (DNA): TGTGCCAGCATTGCGGGGATGGGCACTGAAGCTTTCTTT.

The chain is built from TRBV7-6 and TRBJ2-1; 8 bases line up with TRBD2. This CDR3 spans 17 amino acids. With 2 bases clipped from V and 1 base from J, the junction kept 7 bases outside the gene matches. Germline V gene data show CDR1 as SGHVS and CDR2 as FNYEAQ. The CDR3 region is CASSLIGRGASYNEQFF. CDR3 bases: TGTGCCAGCAGCTTAATCGGGCGGGGGGCTTCCTACAATGAGCAGTTCTTC.

The chain is built from TRBV6-6 and TRBJ2-7, with 8 bases fitting TRBD1. From germline, CDR1 is MNHNY and CDR2 SVGAGI (reference sequence). V was clipped by 2 bases and J by 4 bases; unmatched bases: 7. The CDR3 contains 15 residues. The CDR3 nucleotides are TGTGCCAGCAGTTACCAACAACAGGGGGTGTACGAGCAGTACTTC. Protein sequence: CASSYQQQGVYEQYF.

This rearrangement joins TRBV27 to TRBJ2-3; 12 bases agree with TRBD1. This CDR3 contains 17 residues. Germline trimming cut 2 bases from V and 6 bases from J; bases unmatched to any gene: 9. Looked up from germline, CDR1 is MNHEY and CDR2 is SMNVEV (reference sequence). The CDR3 nucleotides are TGTGCCAGCAGTTTAACCCTCGGGACAGGGGGCGCGGATACGCAGTATTTT. Protein: CASSLTLGTGGADTQYF.

V and J are TRBV9 and TRBJ2-7; TRBD2 might be the D (6 bases). Between the trimmed V and J ends, which lost 3 bases and 7 bases, there was a span of 23 bases. Germline V gene data show CDR1 as SGDLS and CDR2 as YYNGEE. The CDR3 has 16 amino acids. CDR3 amino acids: CASSGGTSTLWGEQYF. Here the CDR3 DNA reads TGTGCCAGCAGCGGAGGGACTTCGACTCTCTGGGGGGAGCAGTACTTC.

J is TRBJ1-1 and V is TRBV9, with D maybe TRBD1 (6 bases). The CDR3 length is 16 residues. In germline, CDR1 is SGDLS, CDR2 YYNGEE. V lost 4 bases and J lost 1, with 17 bases in between. The CDR3 bases are TGTGCCAGCAGCCCCCACCTAACAGGGCAGAACACTGAAGCTTTCTTT. This sequence encodes CASSPHLTGQNTEAFF.

This clone has a handful of counts. The rearrangement links TRBV28 to TRBJ1-5, with D possibly matching TRBD1 (6 bases). The CDR3 extends over 15 amino acids. Germline V CDR1 and CDR2: MDHEN, SYDVKM. The V end lost 6 bases, the J end lost 1 base, and 13 bases lay between the germline ends. The chain's CDR3 is CASRTTQGSNQPQHF. The CDR3 region has the DNA TGTGCCAGCAGAACTACTCAGGGGAGCAATCAGCCCCAGCATTTT.

This clone was detected only a few times. The chain couples TRBV7-2 to TRBJ2-7, with 7 bases that match TRBD1. In germline, CDR1 is SGHTA, CDR2 FQGNSA. The J segment lost 1 base and the V segment lost 8 bases, leaving 11 bases of the junction unmatched. CDR3 length equals 15 residues. CDR3 sequence reads: CASSGQAATSYEQYF. CDR3 in DNA: TGTGCCAGCTCCGGACAGGCAGCTACATCCTACGAGCAGTACTTC.

J is TRBJ2-7 and V is TRBV28, with 9 nucleotides matching TRBD1. Germline CDR1 is MDHEN and CDR2 is SYDVKM. V lost 2 bases, J lost 3 bases, and 8 bases stayed unmatched. The CDR3 consists of 16 residues. The CDR3 loop reads CASSLRAGTGSYEQYF. The CDR3 bases are TGTGCCAGCAGTTTAAGGGCCGGGACAGGGAGCTACGAGCAGTACTTC. Variable domain in full (rest from reference TRBV28 and TRBJ2-7): DVKVTQSSRYLVKRTGEKVFLECVQDMDHENMFWYRQDPGLGLRLIYFSYDVKMKEKGDIPEGYSVSREKKERFSLILESASTNQTSMYLCASSLRAGTGSYEQYFGPGTRLTVT.

The chain employs TRBV5-1 and TRBJ2-3; 10 bases are a match to TRBD1. The CDR3 consists of 14 residues. Germline trimming cut 5 bases from V and 5 bases from J; bases unmatched to any gene: 5. From germline, CDR1 is SGHRS and CDR2 YFSETQ. In nucleotides, the CDR3 is TGCGCCAGCAGACGCGGGACAGGGGTAGATACGCAGTATTTT. This gives the protein CASRRGTGVDTQYF. The entire variable domain, with the rest obtained from reference TRBV5-1 and TRBJ2-3, is as follows: KAGVTQTPRYLIKTRGQQVTLSCSPISGHRSVSWYQQTPGQGLQFLFEYFSETQRNKGNFPGRFSGRQFSNSRSEMNVSTLELGDSALYLCASRRGTGVDTQYFGPGTRLTVL.

This sequence joins TRBV6-5 and TRBJ2-3; TRBD1 aligns across 9 bases. The CDR3 has 15 amino acids. Germline lookup yields CDR1 MNHEY and CDR2 SVGAGI. After removal of 11 bases from V and 9 bases from J, the junction contained 18 bases not matched to a gene. The CDR3 bases are TGTGCCTGCCTAATCGAGGGACAGGGTGTCTGGACGCAGTATTTT. It is translated as CACLIEGQGVWTQYF.

This chain links TRBV10-3 with TRBJ2-1, with D maybe TRBD2 (5 bases). Germline V gives CDR1 ENHRY, CDR2 SYGVKD. The CDR3 is made up of 15 amino acids. The V end lost 10 bases, the J end lost 1 base, and 17 bases lay between the germline ends. For the CDR3, the DNA is TGTGCCAGCGCGCGTTTAGCGTCATCCTACAATGAGCAGTTCTTC. It codes for CASARLASSYNEQFF.

The V call is TRBV23-1, the J call TRBJ2-7; 9 bases match TRBD1. TRBV23-1 is noted as an ORF with a role that remains uncertain. This CDR3 is 14 amino acids long. V was clipped by 4 bases and J by 5 bases; unmatched bases: 6. The CDR3 is CASSPGTGRHEQYF. As DNA, the CDR3 is TGCGCCAGCAGTCCTGGGACAGGGAGACACGAGCAGTACTTC.

This clone was seen a single time. This chain links TRBV9 with TRBJ2-5, with D possibly TRBD2 on 6 matching bases. CDR3 length: 15 residues. The V and J ends lost 4 bases and 1 base respectively, with 14 bases between them. CDR1 is SGDLS, CDR2 YYNGEE, per germline. The CDR3 sequence: CASSSGGSIQETQYF. In DNA form, the CDR3 reads TGTGCCAGCAGCTCCGGGGGATCGATCCAAGAGACCCAGTACTTC.

CDR3 amino acids: CASRLAGGLTDTQYF. The CDR3 region has the DNA TGTGCCAGCCGACTAGCGGGGGGGCTGACAGATACGCAGTATTTT. The chain couples TRBV2 to TRBJ2-3; TRBD2 agrees at 14 bases. Germline trimming cut 8 bases from V and 3 bases from J; bases unmatched to any gene: 4. In germline, CDR1 is SNHLY, CDR2 FYNNEI. The length of the CDR3 is 15 residues.

The chain's CDR3 is CSASHRASTDTQYF. CDR3 in DNA: TGCAGTGCTAGTCACAGGGCGAGCACAGATACGCAGTATTTT. V and J are TRBV20-1 and TRBJ2-3, with a possible D match to TRBD1 (6 bases). V was pared by 3 bases and J by 0 bases, with 10 bases between. Germline V gene lookup returns CDR1 DFQATT and CDR2 SNEGSKA (reference sequence). There are 14 residues in the CDR3.

The chain has TRBV7-2 and TRBJ1-2; D is ambiguous. CDR3 size: 13 residues. Germline lookup yields CDR1 SGHTA and CDR2 FQGNSA. Trimming cost V 4 bases and J 4 bases, with 10 bases left between them. The chain's CDR3 is CASSSAQFYGYTF. Written as DNA, the CDR3 is TGTGCCAGCAGCTCAGCACAGTTCTATGGCTACACCTTC.

The chain uses TRBV5-1 and TRBJ2-2, with 7 bases identical to TRBD1. The CDR3 consists of 17 residues. V was pared by 2 bases and J by 1 base, with 8 bases of the junction left unmatched. Germline-derived CDR1 and CDR2 are SGHRS and YFSETQ. The CDR3 here is CASSLNYRGRNTGELFF. The CDR3 DNA reads as TGCGCCAGCAGCTTAAACTACAGGGGCCGGAACACCGGGGAGCTGTTTTTT.

This chain connects TRBV28 to TRBJ1-2; TRBD1 is a possible D gene (6 bases). Trimming pared 6 bases from V and 0 bases from J, leaving 14 bases between. CDR1 is MDHEN and CDR2 is SYDVKM in the germline V gene. This CDR3 is built from 15 residues. CDR3: CASSTGRASNYGYTF. The CDR3, as DNA: TGTGCCAGCAGCACAGGGAGAGCCTCTAACTATGGCTACACCTTC.

The chain carries TRBV9 and TRBJ2-7; 10 bases match TRBD2. Losses at the gene ends were 4 bases for V and 7 bases for J; bases not matched to a gene: 8. The CDR3 is 14 residues long. Germline CDR1 is SGDLS and CDR2 is YYNGEE. The CDR3 region is CASSTAGGPREQYF. CDR3 nucleotide sequence: TGTGCCAGCAGCACAGCGGGAGGGCCGCGGGAGCAGTACTTC.

This sequence joins TRBV12-5 and TRBJ2-2; tentative D call: TRBD2 (5 bases). V was cut by 1 base and J by 6 bases, with 9 bases left in between. CDR1 and CDR2 from the germline V gene are LGHNT and FRNRAP. The CDR3 runs 14 residues. The CDR3, as DNA: TGTGCTAGTGGTTTGGGAGGGTACGCCGGGGAGCTGTTTTTT. This encodes CASGLGGYAGELFF.

The genes are TRBV12-3 or TRBV12-4 and TRBJ1-3, with D unclear. This CDR3 has 13 residues. Trimming left V 6 bases short and J 0 bases short, with 6 bases between. The CDR3 is CASRQSSGNTIYF. The CDR3 bases are TGTGCCAGCAGACAGAGCTCTGGAAACACCATATATTTT.

The J gene is TRBJ1-1, the V gene TRBV28, with 9 bases aligning to TRBD1. With V trimmed by 5 bases and J by 4 bases, 8 bases remained unmatched. Germline CDR1 is MDHEN and CDR2 is SYDVKM. CDR3 length: 15 residues. The CDR3 bases are TGTGCCAGCAGTCCGGGACAGGGTGGGGTCACTGAAGCTTTCTTT. Translation: CASSPGQGGVTEAFF.

The gene calls are TRBV19 and TRBJ2-7; 7 nucleotides match TRBD2. V lost 4 bases to trimming and J lost 4 bases; unmatched junction nucleotides: 4. The CDR3 has 13 amino acids. CDR1 is LNHDA, CDR2 SQIVND, per germline (reference sequence). The CDR3 loop reads CASSTSGVYEQYF. The CDR3 coding sequence is TGTGCCAGTAGTACTAGCGGAGTGTACGAGCAGTACTTC.

This clone was seen only once. The chain joins TRBV5-6 to TRBJ2-1; D is uncertain. The V and J ends lost 4 bases and 1 base respectively, with 9 bases between them. The CDR3 consists of 14 residues. Germline CDR1 reads SGHDT; CDR2 reads YYEEEE. The CDR3 reads CASSKRFSYNEQFF. DNA for the CDR3: TGTGCCAGCAGCAAGAGGTTTTCCTACAATGAGCAGTTCTTC.